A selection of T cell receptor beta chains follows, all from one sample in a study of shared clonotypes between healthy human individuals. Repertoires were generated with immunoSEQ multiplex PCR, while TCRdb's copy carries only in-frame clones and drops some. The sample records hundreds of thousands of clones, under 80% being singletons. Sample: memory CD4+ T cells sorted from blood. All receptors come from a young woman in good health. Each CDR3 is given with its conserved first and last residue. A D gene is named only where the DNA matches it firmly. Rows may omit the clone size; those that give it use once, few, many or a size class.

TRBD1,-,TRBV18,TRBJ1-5,TGTGCCAGCTCACCACCGGGACAGGGGAATGGCGGTCAGCCCCAGCATTTT,CASSPPGQGNGGQPQHF
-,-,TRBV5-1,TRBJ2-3,TGCGCCAGCAGCCCGGACATAAACACAGATACGCAGTATTTT,CASSPDINTDTQYF
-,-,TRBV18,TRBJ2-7,TGTGCCAGCTCAGCCGGGGGTGCCCCCTACGAGCAGTACTTC,CASSAGGAPYEQYF
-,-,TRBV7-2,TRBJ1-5,TGTGCCAGCAGCCCCAACATGGGGGCCCAGCCCCAGCATTTT,CASSPNMGAQPQHF
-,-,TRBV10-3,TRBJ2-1,TGTGCCATCAGTGAGACGCGGCTAGTTTCCTCACAGCGGGAGCAGTTCTTC,CAISETRLVSSQREQFF
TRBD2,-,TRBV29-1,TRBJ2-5,TGCAGCGTTGTGTTAGCGGGATATGTGACCCAGTACTTC,CSVVLAGYVTQYF
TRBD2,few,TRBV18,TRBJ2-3,TGTGCCAGCTCACCGACTAGCGATGTAGATACGCAGTATTTT,CASSPTSDVDTQYF
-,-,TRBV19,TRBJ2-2,TGTGCCAGTAGACTTTGGGGGGCTGGTAACACCGGGGAGCTGTTTTTT,CASRLWGAGNTGELFF
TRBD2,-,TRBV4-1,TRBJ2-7,TGCGCCAGCAGCCACCCGGCAAGCGGGAGCTACGAGCAGTACTTC,CASSHPASGSYEQYF
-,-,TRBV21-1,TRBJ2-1,TGTGCCAGCCCGGAGGGTTTCTCGAATGAGCAGTTCTTC,CASPEGFSNEQFF
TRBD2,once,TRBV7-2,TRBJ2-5,TGTGCCAGCAGCGGTGGCGGGCTAGCGGGAGGGGTGGGAGAGACCCAGTACTTC,CASSGGGLAGGVGETQYF
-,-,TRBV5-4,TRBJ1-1,TGTGCCAGCAGCTTCTCCTCGAACACTGAAGCTTTCTTT,CASSFSSNTEAFF
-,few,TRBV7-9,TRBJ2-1,TGTGCCAGCAGCTCCCGGGACTCTTACAATGAGCAGTTCTTC,CASSSRDSYNEQFF
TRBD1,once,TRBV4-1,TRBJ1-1,TGCGCCAGCAGCCGACCGGGACAGGGGTTTGGGGAAGCTTTCTTT,CASSRPGQGFGEAFF
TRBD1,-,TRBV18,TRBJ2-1,TGTGCCAGCTCTCCTGGGACAGATGAGCAGTTCTTC,CASSPGTDEQFF
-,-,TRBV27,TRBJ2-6,TGTGCCAGCAGTTCCCCGGGCCCCTCTGGGGCCAACGTCCTGACTTTC,CASSSPGPSGANVLTF
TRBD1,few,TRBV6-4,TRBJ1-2,TGTGCCAGCAGTGACAACCTCGAAGGGGGCCATGGCTACACCTTC,CASSDNLEGGHGYTF
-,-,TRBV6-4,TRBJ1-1,TGTGCCAGCAGTGAAAGTCATTTGAACACTGAAGCTTTCTTT,CASSESHLNTEAFF
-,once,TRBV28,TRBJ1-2,TGTGCCTGCCGTGGGGCGGTGGATGGCTACACCTTC,CACRGAVDGYTF
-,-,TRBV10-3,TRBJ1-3,TGTGCCATAGATCCAACTCCTGACTCTGGAAACACCATATATTTT,CAIDPTPDSGNTIYF
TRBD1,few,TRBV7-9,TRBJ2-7,TGTGCCAGCAGCTTAAGGGGGACAGGAGGAAACGAGCAGTACTTC,CASSLRGTGGNEQYF